This T cell receptor (beta chain) is from a study of T cell responses to AZD1222 COVID-19 vaccine. Libraries were prepared by immunoSEQ multiplex PCR; TCRdb keeps only in-frame clonotypes and omits some of them. The table shows 100,000 to 150,000 clones, with about 87% occurring only once. The CDR3 has 13 residues. Trimming removed 6 bases at V and 5 bases at J, with 10 bases between. CDR1 and CDR2 from the germline V gene are KGHDR and SFDVKD. The receptor's source is an adult in good health. The chain carries TRBV24-1 and TRBJ2-1, with a tentative D call TRBD1 (6 bases). The source was peripheral blood, collected on day 0 of AZD1222 vaccination. The CDR3 here is CATSLQGHNEQFF. The DNA of the CDR3 is TGTGCCACCAGTCTACAGGGACACAATGAGCAGTTCTTC.